This T cell receptor (beta chain) is drawn from a study of graft-versus-host responses after intestinal transplantation listed by TCRdb under 2021. Broadly, across the study: Multivisceral, liver-intestinal, or isolated intestinal transplants were received by the recipients. Anti-thymocyte globulin induction was given to all recipients, followed by maintenance tacrolimus and steroids for about 3 years. The cohort enrolled around 23 intestinal transplant recipients including one retransplant, and a few patients lacking pretransplant specimens were excluded. Graft-versus-host and host-versus-graft alloreactive T cell clones were tracked in the graft, circulation and bone marrow after intestinal transplantation using bulk TCR-beta CDR3 sequencing. To identify alloreactive clones, pre-transplant mixed lymphocyte reaction products were sequenced and compared with unstimulated pre-transplant donor and recipient T cells. A peak of at least 4% donor T cells among recipient peripheral blood mononuclear cells was the definition used for donor T cell macrochimerism. Rather than going through the commercial service, samples from a few later patients were sequenced in-house on an Illumina MiSeq and processed with MiXCR.

V is clipped by 4 bases and J by 0 bases, and the sequence between their germline boundaries is 3 bases long. The germline V gene encodes CDR1 SGHNT and CDR2 YYREEE (reference sequence). The CDR3 holds 12 amino acids from the cysteine to the phenylalanine. This entry keeps only the CDR3 DNA: 36 bases, framed from base 1. The research as a whole found: GvH clones were detected in recipient bone marrow, and some of these GvH clones were observed earlier in ileal mucosa or blood, consistent with an intestinal mucosal origin. Early after transplant, peak levels of circulating GvH clones were associated with declines in HvG clones. The conclusions were limited by the relatively low number and heterogeneity of the intestinal transplant patients. In the allografts of patients with donor T cell macrochimerism, GvH to HvG T cell clonal ratios were high.

The time point label for this specimen denotes: cells obtained before transplantation from donor or recipient. CD3+CD4+ and CD3+CD8+ populations were FACS-sorted from unstimulated pre-transplant donor and recipient cells taken from spleen or lymph nodes. Of note for this clone: Its target antigen remains unknown. No much larger clone exists at a distance of one base, and base qualities are not known.

Library preparation employed the immunoSEQ multiplex PCR assay. For most patients, genomic DNA was isolated with the Qiagen DNeasy Blood and Tissue Kit and shipped frozen to Adaptive Biotechnologies for TCR sequencing. High-throughput TCR-beta CDR3 sequencing of genomic DNA from most patients was performed by Adaptive Biotechnologies. In the source study's methods: Adaptive's ImmunoSEQ software was the source of the TCR sequencing data for 15 to 20 patients, while a few other patients were processed with MiXCR and VDJtools. To correct CD4 versus CD8 sorting errors, any sequence found in both subsets at a frequency ratio below 5:1 was removed. CDR3 nucleotide sequences shared between donor and recipient were removed because the origin of such sequences could not be assigned. Alloreactive clones required at least 2-fold expansion over unstimulated cells and minimum CFSE-low frequency of 0.002% (template counts) or 0.001% (read counts). A clone was considered mappable if detected in the sequenced pre-transplant spleen, lymph node, or MLR CFSE-low populations of the donor or recipient. The cumulative frequency of alloreactive clones was calculated as a percentage of all sequences, weighted by copy number. TCRdb stores this immuneACCESS table with in-frame sequences only. Part of the clones is absent; in the studies checked, under half of the shortfall reflects unresolved V genes, and no reason is known for the rest. The V and J calls and clone size are taken from that table; D and trimming were inferred from the DNA. The sample records about 71,000 clones, about 90% of which are singletons. The ten largest clones add up to approximately 1.3% of the sample.

The rearrangement combines TRBV5-4 with TRBJ2-3, with the D gene not confidently named. The specimen was unstimulated CD8+ T cells sorted from spleen or lymph node cells, collected before intestinal transplant. This clonotype was obtained from a human donor who received an intestinal transplant. The CDR3 protein: CASSHSTDTQYF. Here is the DNA: TGTGCCAGCAGCCATAGCACAGATACGCAGTATTTT.